A single sample gave rise to the 22 T cell receptor beta chains below, sequenced in a study of blood T cell repertoires in COVID-19. Sequencing used immunoSEQ multiplex PCR; TCRdb keeps in-frame clones, though not all of them. This table holds about 16,000 clones, 89% found once. The specimen was peripheral blood. The receptors here all came from a man of 80 years or more with acute or convalescent COVID-19.

This sequence joins TRBV7-9 and TRBJ1-2; 8 bases fit TRBD1. Trimming took 3 bases from V and 3 from J; bases not matched to a gene: 9. This CDR3 spans 16 amino acids. Germline V gene sequence: CDR1 SEHNR, CDR2 FQNEAQ (reference sequence). This chain's CDR3 is CASSFTGTGGDYGYTF. CDR3 in DNA: TGTGCCAGCAGCTTTACCGGGACAGGAGGCGACTATGGCTACACCTTC.

This chain connects TRBV7-2 to TRBJ2-5, with TRBD1 identical over 8 bases. From germline, CDR1 is SGHTA and CDR2 FQGNSA. The CDR3 extends over 15 amino acids. Trimming cost V 1 base and J 5 bases; bases outside gene matches: 6. The CDR3 coding sequence is TGTGCCAGCAGCTTAGGCGGACAGGGAACGGAGACCCAGTACTTC. Protein: CASSLGGQGTETQYF. Supplemented by reference TRBV7-2 and TRBJ2-5, the full variable domain reads GAGVSQSPSNKVTEKGKDVELRCDPISGHTALYWYRQSLGQGLEFLIYFQGNSAPDKSGLPSDRFSAERTGGSVSTLTIQRTQQEDSAVYLCASSLGGQGTETQYFGPGTRLLVL.

The chain joins TRBV6-6 to TRBJ1-2; TRBD1 agrees at 8 bases. V lost 6 bases to trimming and J lost 6 bases; unmatched junction nucleotides: 0. The germline V gene has CDR1 MNHNY and CDR2 SVGAGI (reference sequence). The CDR3 has 11 residues. CDR3 bases: TGTGCCAGCAGACAGGGGGATGGCTACACCTTC. It translates to CASRQGDGYTF.

The rearrangement joins TRBV7-8 to TRBJ1-5; tentatively, D is TRBD1 (5 bases). V lost 2 bases and J 7 bases, leaving 15 bases between the germline ends. The germline gives CDR1 SGHVS, CDR2 FQNEAQ. This CDR3 comprises 15 residues. The CDR3 is CASSLSWQGGQPQHF. As DNA, the CDR3 is TGTGCCAGCAGCTTATCTTGGCAGGGTGGCCAGCCCCAGCATTTT.

This clone was seen only once. This chain uses TRBV5-4 with TRBJ2-5, with TRBD2 identical over 9 bases. The CDR3 consists of 16 residues. Germline V gene data show CDR1 as SGHNT and CDR2 as YYREEE (reference sequence). After removal of 3 bases from V and 1 base from J, the junction contained 7 bases not matched to a gene. CDR3 DNA sequence: TGTGCCAGCAGCTCGGGGGGACTAGCAGCCCAAGAGACCCAGTACTTC. Translation: CASSSGGLAAQETQYF.

The chain uses TRBV5-1 and TRBJ1-1; D not resolved. The CDR3 is 16 amino acids. Germline CDR1 and CDR2: SGHRS and YFSETQ. V was clipped by 2 bases and J by 0 bases, with 14 bases between them. The DNA of the CDR3 is TGCGCCAGCAGCTTTTCTAGCTTACAGCTGAACACTGAAGCTTTCTTT. Its translation: CASSFSSLQLNTEAFF.

This chain joins TRBV5-4 and TRBJ1-3, with D perhaps matching TRBD1 (6 bases). The CDR3 totals 18 residues. Trimming took 4 bases from V and 0 from J, leaving 20 bases between them. Germline assignment: CDR1 SGHNT and CDR2 YYREEE (reference sequence). The CDR3 spells CASSRGGGQTLSGNTIYF. The CDR3 bases are TGTGCCAGCAGCCGCGGGGGGGGACAAACACTCTCTGGAAACACCATATATTTT.

The genes are TRBV5-4 and TRBJ2-3; D is possibly TRBD2 (5 bases). The germline CDR1 and CDR2 sequences are SGHNT and YYREEE (reference sequence). CDR3 length: 13 residues. The ends were cut back, 5 bases at V and 4 bases at J, with 11 bases in the middle. Written as DNA, the CDR3 is TGTGCCAGCAGTTTAGCGAGGTCAGATACGCAGTATTTT. Amino acid sequence: CASSLARSDTQYF.

The rearrangement links TRBV11-1 to TRBJ2-3; TRBD1 matches 8 bases. Germline CDR1 is SGHAT and CDR2 is FQDESV (reference sequence). With 5 bases clipped from V and 0 bases from J, the junction kept 7 bases outside the gene matches. The CDR3 sequence is 16 residues long. The CDR3 nucleotides are TGTGCCAGCAGCCTGGACAGGGCAACTAGCACAGATACGCAGTATTTT. Translating gives CASSLDRATSTDTQYF.

This clone is a singleton in its sample. The chain links TRBV5-6 to TRBJ1-5; the D is unclear. This CDR3 has 14 residues. CDR1 is SGHDT and CDR2 is YYEEEE in the germline V gene. V lost 1 base, J lost 4 bases, and 9 bases lay in between. The CDR3 reads CASSLYQINQPQHF. As DNA, the CDR3 is TGTGCCAGCAGCTTGTATCAGATAAATCAGCCCCAGCATTTT.

The table lists this clone with a count of one. The chain combines TRBV9 with TRBJ1-1; perhaps TRBD1 as D (5 bases). The CDR3 is 13 residues long. Trimming cost V 0 bases and J 7 bases, with 10 bases left between them. Germline V gene sequence: CDR1 SGDLS, CDR2 YYNGEE. For the CDR3, the DNA is TGTGCCAGCAGCGTAGGGCAGGGCGGTGAAGCTTTCTTT. This codes for CASSVGQGGEAFF.

The chain has TRBV6-1 and TRBJ1-6; TRBD1 matches at 10 bases. CDR3 length: 16 amino acids. The V segment lost 4 bases and the J segment 9 bases; nucleotides outside the gene matches: 9. Per the germline V gene, CDR1 is MNHNS and CDR2 is SASEGT. The CDR3 nucleotides read TGTGCCAGCAGTGGGACAGGGGGGGTCTTTGGTTCACCCCTCCACTTT. Translating it yields CASSGTGGVFGSPLHF.

CDR3 DNA: TGCAGTGCTAGAGGTAGTCAGCCCCAGCATTTT. Its translation: CSARGSQPQHF. The gene calls are TRBV20-1 and TRBJ1-5; no clear D gene. The CDR3 runs 11 residues. Germline V gene sequence: CDR1 DFQATT, CDR2 SNEGSKA (reference sequence). Trimming left V 1 base short and J 6 bases short, with 4 bases between.

In DNA form, the CDR3 reads TGTGCCAGCAGCCCCGGACAGGGCGGTCAGCCCCAGCATTTT. Its protein product is CASSPGQGGQPQHF. V is TRBV7-8 and J is TRBJ1-5; TRBD1 matches at 8 bases. V trimming: 5 bases; J trimming: 6 bases; junction bases outside the gene matches: 6. CDR1 and CDR2 from the germline V gene are SGHVS and FQNEAQ. CDR3 length: 14 amino acids. Based on the CDR3 plus reference TRBV7-8 and TRBJ1-5, the full variable domain is GAGVSQSPRYKVAKRGQDVALRCDPISGHVSLFWYQQALGQGPEFLTYFQNEAQLDKSGLPSDRFFAERPEGSVSTLKIQRTQQEDSAVYLCASSPGQGGQPQHFGDGTRLSIL.

The DNA for the CDR3 is TGTGCCAGCAGCCAGGGCTGGACAGGGAAAGAGACCCAGTACTTC. Its protein is CASSQGWTGKETQYF. This chain links TRBV3-1 (or the pseudogene TRBV3-2) with TRBJ2-5; 8 bases fit TRBD1. The V gene's germline CDR1 is LGHDT and CDR2 YNNKEL (reference sequence). V lost 3 bases, J lost 3 bases, and 6 bases stayed unmatched. This CDR3 has 15 amino acids.

The table lists this clone with a count of one. This rearrangement joins TRBV3-1 (or the pseudogene TRBV3-2) to TRBJ1-2; D unclear. Trimming left V 1 base short and J 0 bases short, with 9 bases between. CDR1 is LGHDT and CDR2 is YNNKEL in the germline V gene (reference sequence). The CDR3 covers 15 residues. The CDR3, as DNA: TGTGCCAGCAGCCAAGCGGGGTTCTCTAACTATGGCTACACCTTC. Its protein is CASSQAGFSNYGYTF.

This chain connects TRBV24-1 to TRBJ2-5; no clear D gene. The CDR3 is 12 amino acids. V was pared by 2 bases and J by 5 bases, with 5 bases between. CDR1 and CDR2 (germline): KGHDR, SFDVKD. DNA for the CDR3: TGTGCCACCAGTGATTCGGTGGAGACCCAGTACTTC. Translated: CATSDSVETQYF.

This chain links TRBV4-2 with TRBJ2-1, with TRBD2 matching 8 bases. J was trimmed by 5 bases and V by 1 base; bases with no gene match: 10. The CDR3 is made up of 17 amino acids. In germline, CDR1 is LGHNA, CDR2 YNFKEQ. The CDR3 region is CASSQGGGGLNNNEQFF. CDR3 DNA sequence: TGTGCCAGCAGCCAAGGGGGCGGGGGGCTCAATAACAATGAGCAGTTCTTC.

This chain joins TRBV7-9 and TRBJ2-2; 7 bases map to TRBD1. V trimming: 2 bases; J trimming: 3 bases; junction bases outside the gene matches: 3. The CDR3 spans 15 residues. Looked up from germline, CDR1 is SEHNR and CDR2 is FQNEAQ (reference sequence). In nucleotides, the CDR3 is TGTGCCAGCAGCTTACGGGACAGCTACACCGGGGAGCTGTTTTTT. This gives the protein CASSLRDSYTGELFF.

This chain connects TRBV25-1 to TRBJ1-4; 7 bases line up with TRBD1. CDR3 length: 14 residues. The germline V gene encodes CDR1 MGHDK and CDR2 SYGVNS. Unmatched junction bases numbered 7, after V lost 5 bases and J lost 7 bases. CDR3 sequence (DNA): TGTGCCAGCAGTCCCCGGACAGGACGTGAAAAACTGTTTTTT. This codes for CASSPRTGREKLFF.

This sequence joins TRBV6-5 and TRBJ1-1; 8 bases fit TRBD1. CDR1 and CDR2 from the germline V gene are MNHEY and SVGAGI. Germline trimming cut 9 bases from V and 5 bases from J; bases unmatched to any gene: 11. The CDR3 loop spans 14 amino acids. This chain's CDR3 is CARPQTGDMTEAFF. As DNA, the CDR3 is TGTGCCAGACCCCAGACAGGGGATATGACTGAAGCTTTCTTT.

CDR3 loop: CASMAGQTSSYNEQFF. CDR3 nucleotides: TGTGCCAGCATGGCAGGACAGACGAGCTCCTACAATGAGCAGTTCTTC. The V gene is TRBV7-8, the J gene TRBJ2-1; a weak D match, TRBD1 (6 bases). The V gene lost 7 bases and the J gene lost 0 bases, with 16 bases spanning the gap. The CDR3 totals 16 residues. Germline-derived CDR1 and CDR2 are SGHVS and FQNEAQ.